A selection of T cell receptor beta chains follows, all from one sample in a study of blood T cells in healthy people across ages. TCRdb independently ran MiXCR on the 5' RACE reads; one entry per CDR3 protein. The sample carries about 1.5 million distinct CDR3 sequences, roughly 40% recorded once. The sequenced material came from blood. Receptor source: a woman between 18 and 29 years old in good health. CDR3s include the opening cysteine and the closing phenylalanine or tryptophan. The D gene is left open where the match is weak. Size is stated for part of the rows, as once, few or many counts, or as a class when the clone is expanded.

length | D | size | J | V | DNA | CDR3
13 | - | few | TRBJ2-7 | TRBV20-1 | TGCAGTGCAAACCAGGACGGAACCTACGAGCAGTACTTC | CSANQDGTYEQYF
12 | - | few | TRBJ1-1 | TRBV12-3/TRBV12-4 | TGTGCCAGCAGTTTTACGGGACTCGAAGCTTTCTTT | CASSFTGLEAFF
14 | - | few | TRBJ2-7 | TRBV21-1 | TGTGCCAGCAGCAAATCTTCGACAGCCTACGAGCAGTACTTC | CASSKSSTAYEQYF
16 | - | - | TRBJ2-7 | TRBV7-2 | TGTGCCAGCAGCTACCACCCCGGGAGACAAGACTACGAGCAGTACTTC | CASSYHPGRQDYEQYF
15 | TRBD1 | few | TRBJ2-1 | TRBV6-6 | TGTGCCAGCAGTTATCAGACAGGGGCGTACAATGAGCAGTTCTTC | CASSYQTGAYNEQFF
15 | - | many | TRBJ2-5 | TRBV29-1 | TGCAGCGTTGAAGCTTGGGACACCCAATGGAAGACCCAGTACTTC | CSVEAWDTQWKTQYF
16 | - | - | TRBJ2-3 | TRBV28 | TGTGCCAGCAGTTCCCCACTCGACAGGACGGGAGATACGCAGTATTTT | CASSSPLDRTGDTQYF
15 | - | few | TRBJ2-3 | TRBV5-1 | TGCGCCAGCAGCTTGGCCCTAGGACTTGCAGATACGCAGTATTTT | CASSLALGLADTQYF
16 | - | few | TRBJ2-1 | TRBV9 | TGTGCCAGCAGCGTAGGTCCTTACCCCTCCTACAATGAGCAGTTCTTC | CASSVGPYPSYNEQFF
16 | TRBD2 | - | TRBJ2-7 | TRBV4-1 | TGCGCCAGCAGCCTACGGACTAGCGGAGCATACTACGAGCAGTACTTC | CASSLRTSGAYYEQYF
13 | TRBD1 | many | TRBJ1-1 | TRBV13 | TGTGCCAGCAGCGGACAGGCGGGTACTGAAGCTTTCTTT | CASSGQAGTEAFF
16 | - | few | TRBJ2-1 | TRBV3-1 | TGTGCCAGCAGCCAAGGGCAGGACTTCTCCTACAATGAGCAGTTCTTC | CASSQGQDFSYNEQFF
14 | TRBD2 | few | TRBJ2-7 | TRBV7-2 | TGTGCCAGCAAGTCTAGCGGAAAAGACTACGAGCAGTACTTC | CASKSSGKDYEQYF
15 | TRBD1 | few | TRBJ1-4 | TRBV4-2 | TGTGCCAGCAGCCAAGATGGGGACAGGGTTGAAAAACTGTTTTTT | CASSQDGDRVEKLFF
11 | - | - | TRBJ1-2 | TRBV20-1 | TGCAGTGCTAGATGGGGAGAGGGCTACACCTTC | CSARWGEGYTF
16 | TRBD1 | many | TRBJ2-7 | TRBV4-1 | TGCGCCAGCAGCCATGCCGGGACAGATAGCTCCTACGAGCAGTACTTC | CASSHAGTDSSYEQYF
15 | TRBD2 | - | TRBJ2-7 | TRBV5-1 | TGCGCCAGCAGCCCTGGTGGTACTAGCGGGACCGAGCAGTACTTC | CASSPGGTSGTEQYF
15 | TRBD2 | few | TRBJ2-1 | TRBV10-3 | TGTGCCATCAAAGATAGCGGGCTGGTCTACAATGAGCAGTTCTTC | CAIKDSGLVYNEQFF
15 | - | - | TRBJ1-1 | TRBV2 | TGTGCCAGCACCCTGCTCGGGGCACCGAACACTGAAGCTTTCTTT | CASTLLGAPNTEAFF
12 | - | - | TRBJ2-1 | TRBV6-5 | TGTGCCAGCACTACTGTAGGCAATGAGCAGTTCTTC | CASTTVGNEQFF